Below, 3 T cell receptor beta chains from the same sample are listed, as sequenced in a study of regulatory T cells in long-lasting Graves disease. Arm-PCR of CDR3 regions and iRepertoire HTBI primers were the basis on which TCR beta libraries were built. TCRdb reprocessed the multiplex PCR reads via MiXCR and lists one record per CDR3 protein. Among 400,000 to 550,000 distinct CDR3 sequences listed, approximately 16% were seen once. Time point described: newly diagnosed GD, antithyroid drugs for less than 3 months. RNA isolated from PBMCs was used to make the TCR library. This sample was also put to use in a study of T cells in Graves' hyperthyroidism and ophthalmopathy.

This material consisted of peripheral blood mononuclear cells (PBMCs), taken at new diagnosis, from a patient treated with antithyroid drugs. These receptors were obtained from a woman between 18 and 29 years old with Graves disease.

The rearrangement joins TRBV5-4 to TRBJ1-2; 7 bases match TRBD1. CDR1 is SGHNT, CDR2 YYREEE, per germline (reference sequence). After removal of 4 bases from V and 1 base from J, the junction contained 10 bases not matched to a gene. The CDR3 spans 16 residues. CDR3 residues: CASSPGQNPVNYGYTF. Written as DNA, the CDR3 is TGTGCCAGCAGCCCGGGACAGAACCCAGTTAACTATGGCTACACCTTC.

In its sample, this clonotype was seen many times. The V gene is TRBV7-2, the J gene TRBJ2-5; D gene ambiguous. CDR3 length equals 15 residues. Germline loops: CDR1 SGHTA, CDR2 FQGNSA. The V gene lost 1 base and the J gene lost 5 bases, with 14 bases spanning the gap. The CDR3: CASSLGALGVETQYF. The DNA of the CDR3 is TGTGCCAGCAGCTTAGGGGCATTAGGCGTGGAGACCCAGTACTTC. Complete variable domain (other parts from reference TRBV7-2 and TRBJ2-5): GAGVSQSPSNKVTEKGKDVELRCDPISGHTALYWYRQSLGQGLEFLIYFQGNSAPDKSGLPSDRFSAERTGGSVSTLTIQRTQQEDSAVYLCASSLGALGVETQYFGPGTRLLVL.

This clonotype has only a few counts. One end of the junction varies from germline; a read error may be responsible. This chain joins TRBV18 and TRBJ2-3, with no clear D. There are 13 residues in the CDR3. Germline V gene sequence: CDR1 KGHSH, CDR2 LQKENI. As DNA, the CDR3 is TGTGCCAGCCCACCCGGGAGCACAGATACGCAGTATTTT. Its translation: CASPPGSTDTQYF.